Listed below are T cell receptor beta chains from one sample, sequenced in a study of T cell changes during pregnancy in multiple sclerosis. Profiling relied on immunoSEQ multiplex PCR, and the TCRdb table lists in-frame clones only, not all of them. The sample holds tens of thousands of clones; more than 80% are singletons and the top ten take around 0.38%. Sequencing was performed on CD4+ T cells from peripheral blood mononuclear cells, taken before pregnancy. Source of these receptors: a female donor with multiple sclerosis, enrolled in a pregnancy study. Both conserved end residues are part of each CDR3. Each record gives: V gene, clone size, D gene, J gene, CDR3 protein, CDR3 DNA. D genes are given only for firm matches. Rows may omit the clone size; those that give it use once, few, many or a size class.

TRBV6-5	.	.	TRBJ1-2	CASSYREGNYGYTF	TGTGCCAGCAGTTACAGGGAGGGTAACTATGGCTACACCTTC
TRBV9	.	.	TRBJ2-1	CASSALRGEQFF	TGTGCCAGCAGCGCCTTGCGGGGTGAGCAGTTCTTC
TRBV10-2	.	TRBD1	TRBJ1-1	CASSERDRDQAFF	TGCGCCAGCAGTGAAAGGGACAGAGATCAAGCTTTCTTT
TRBV4-1	.	.	TRBJ2-4	CASSQEIGGGAKNIQYF	TGCGCCAGCAGCCAAGAAATAGGCGGCGGAGCCAAAAACATTCAGTACTTC
TRBV19	.	TRBD2	TRBJ2-4	CASSSRGENIQYF	TGTGCCAGTAGTAGCCGGGGGGAAAACATTCAGTACTTC
TRBV5-1	.	.	TRBJ2-6	CASSIDRLSGANVLTF	TGCGCCAGCAGCATAGACCGACTGTCTGGGGCCAACGTCCTGACTTTC
TRBV7-7	.	TRBD2	TRBJ2-5	CASSPWTSGSIETQYF	TGTGCCAGCAGCCCCTGGACTAGCGGGAGTATTGAGACCCAGTACTTC
TRBV6-5	.	.	TRBJ1-1	CASSLGQNTEAFF	TGTGCCAGCAGTCTGGGACAGAACACTGAAGCTTTCTTT
TRBV19	.	.	TRBJ2-5	CASSNIGTGTQETQYF	TGTGCCAGTAGTAATATTGGTACAGGGACCCAAGAGACCCAGTACTTC
TRBV7-9	.	TRBD2	TRBJ2-1	CASRRSGSKNNEQFF	TGTGCCAGCAGAAGAAGCGGGAGTAAAAACAATGAGCAGTTCTTC
TRBV10-3	.	.	TRBJ2-3	CAISDEGVLGIDTQYF	TGTGCCATCAGTGATGAAGGGGTCCTTGGCATTGATACGCAGTATTTT
TRBV5-1	.	.	TRBJ2-5	CASSLAKPETQYF	TGCGCCAGCAGCTTGGCCAAGCCGGAGACCCAGTACTTC
TRBV5-4	.	TRBD1	TRBJ2-6	CASSKRKTGDGANVLTF	TGTGCCAGCAGCAAGAGGAAAACAGGGGATGGGGCCAACGTCCTGACTTTC
TRBV5-1	once	TRBD1	TRBJ2-1	CASSLPGQGPYNEQFF	TGCGCCAGCAGCTTGCCGGGACAGGGGCCCTACAATGAGCAGTTCTTC
TRBV20-1	once	.	TRBJ2-1	CSAERYNEQFF	TGCAGTGCTGAACGGTACAATGAGCAGTTCTTC
TRBV10-3	.	TRBD2	TRBJ2-3	CATVSSGRSVDTQYF	TGTGCCACGGTATCTAGCGGGAGGTCAGTAGATACGCAGTATTTT
TRBV4-1	.	TRBD1	TRBJ2-4	CASSQVQGAKNIQYF	TGCGCCAGCAGCCAAGTACAGGGGGCCAAAAACATTCAGTACTTC
TRBV19	.	.	TRBJ1-4	CASRDTVSEKLFF	TGTGCCAGCCGGGACACCGTCTCGGAAAAACTGTTTTTT
TRBV10-2	.	TRBD2	TRBJ2-2	CASKRGSGMNTGELFF	TGCGCCAGCAAGAGGGGCAGCGGGATGAACACCGGGGAGCTGTTTTTT
TRBV6-1	.	.	TRBJ1-5	CASRAGQYNQPQHF	TGTGCCAGCAGGGCTGGCCAGTATAATCAGCCCCAGCATTTT
TRBV5-5	.	TRBD1	TRBJ1-1	CASSYWTGENTEAFF	TGTGCCAGCAGCTATTGGACAGGGGAGAACACTGAAGCTTTCTTT
TRBV4-3	.	.	TRBJ2-7	CASSQATHYEQYF	TGCGCCAGCAGCCAGGCAACCCACTACGAGCAGTACTTC
TRBV11-3	.	.	TRBJ1-1	CASRGTKTEAFF	TGTGCCAGCAGAGGGACAAAGACTGAAGCTTTCTTT
TRBV4-1	.	.	TRBJ2-3	CASSLGEAAASDTQYF	TGCGCCAGCAGCCTCGGGGAAGCGGCGGCGTCTGATACGCAGTATTTT
TRBV6-1	.	TRBD2	TRBJ2-3	CASRVSGNTDTQYF	TGTGCCAGCAGGGTTAGCGGGAACACAGATACGCAGTATTTT
TRBV11-2	.	TRBD1	TRBJ1-1	CASSSRTGNTEAFF	TGTGCCAGCAGCTCACGGACAGGGAACACTGAAGCTTTCTTT
TRBV19	.	.	TRBJ2-1	CASSPRGLPWDEQFF	TGTGCCAGTAGTCCCCGGGGACTCCCTTGGGATGAGCAGTTCTTC
TRBV5-1	.	TRBD1	TRBJ1-4	CASSRTGRQDEKLFF	TGCGCCAGCAGCCGGACAGGGAGACAGGATGAAAAACTGTTTTTT
TRBV28	.	TRBD1	TRBJ2-7	CASSYPGTATYEQYF	TGTGCCAGCAGTTATCCCGGGACAGCTACCTACGAGCAGTACTTC
TRBV4-2	.	.	TRBJ2-3	CASSQDDGLGTQYF	TGTGCCAGCAGCCAAGATGACGGGTTGGGTACGCAGTATTTT
TRBV6-1	once	.	TRBJ1-2	CASSEAPTGPYGYTF	TGTGCCAGCAGTGAAGCGCCCACAGGGCCCTATGGCTACACCTTC
TRBV7-8	.	.	TRBJ2-2	CASSLGGFGQGGGELFF	TGTGCCAGCAGCTTAGGAGGCTTTGGGCAGGGCGGCGGGGAGCTGTTTTTT
TRBV11-1	.	.	TRBJ1-1	CASSFGRQASGAFF	TGTGCCAGCAGCTTCGGTAGACAGGCCTCGGGGGCTTTCTTT
TRBV15	.	.	TRBJ2-7	CATSSAGGPYEQYF	TGTGCCACCAGCAGCGCAGGGGGGCCCTACGAGCAGTACTTC
TRBV6-1	.	.	TRBJ1-5	CASSEEPGDQPQHF	TGTGCCAGCAGTGAGGAGCCAGGGGATCAGCCCCAGCATTTT
TRBV20-1	.	.	TRBJ2-5	CSAQFRETQYF	TGCAGTGCCCAATTCAGGGAGACCCAGTACTTC
TRBV30	.	.	TRBJ1-2	CAWRTDYYGYTF	TGTGCCTGGAGGACGGACTACTATGGCTACACCTTC
TRBV4-1	.	TRBD1	TRBJ1-1	CASSQALTNRGTEAFF	TGCGCCAGCAGCCAAGCATTAACGAACAGGGGCACTGAAGCTTTCTTT
TRBV19	.	.	TRBJ1-2	CASRGGWGYTF	TGTGCCAGCAGGGGTGGTTGGGGCTACACCTTC
TRBV6-1	.	TRBD2	TRBJ2-1	CASRETSGTSGYNEQFF	TGTGCCAGCAGGGAAACCTCCGGGACTAGCGGATACAATGAGCAGTTCTTC
TRBV5-1	.	.	TRBJ2-7	CASSPQPSVSYEQYF	TGCGCCAGCAGCCCTCAACCTAGCGTTTCCTACGAGCAGTACTTC
TRBV6-1	.	.	TRBJ1-2	CASSVGIVGVYGYTF	TGTGCCAGCAGTGTAGGCATTGTTGGAGTCTATGGCTACACCTTC
TRBV18	.	.	TRBJ1-2	CASSSRSALPYGYTF	TGTGCCAGCTCGTCCCGGAGCGCGCTTCCCTATGGCTACACCTTC
TRBV2	.	TRBD1	TRBJ2-2	CASTYPQGANTGELFF	TGTGCCAGCACTTACCCCCAGGGGGCGAACACCGGGGAGCTGTTTTTT
TRBV7-8	.	TRBD2	TRBJ2-5	CASSGGGETQYF	TGTGCCAGCAGTGGGGGGGGAGAGACCCAGTACTTC
TRBV27	.	TRBD1	TRBJ1-2	CASRLKGAQGYTF	TGTGCCAGCAGACTCAAGGGGGCTCAGGGCTACACCTTC
TRBV11-2	once	.	TRBJ2-7	CASSLWAQVTSYEQYF	TGTGCCAGCAGCTTATGGGCGCAGGTGACCTCCTACGAGCAGTACTTC
TRBV21-1	.	.	TRBJ1-5	CASSKPGQGFWKPQHF	TGTGCCAGCAGCAAACCGGGACAGGGTTTTTGGAAGCCCCAGCATTTT
TRBV7-3	.	.	TRBJ2-1	CASSAPGASVNNEQFF	TGTGCCAGCAGCGCGCCGGGAGCCTCTGTCAACAATGAGCAGTTCTTC
TRBV7-2	.	.	TRBJ2-7	CASSLRERVTYEQYF	TGTGCCAGCAGCTTAAGGGAGAGAGTAACCTACGAGCAGTACTTC
TRBV23-1	once	.	TRBJ1-1	CASSRTANTEAFF	TGCGCCAGCAGTCGTACAGCGAACACTGAAGCTTTCTTT
TRBV5-1	.	.	TRBJ2-5	CASSLFPQETQYF	TGCGCCAGCAGCTTGTTCCCACAAGAGACCCAGTACTTC
TRBV7-2	.	TRBD1	TRBJ2-7	CASSVTGLSYEQYF	TGTGCCAGCAGCGTGACAGGGTTGTCCTACGAGCAGTACTTC
TRBV29-1	once	TRBD1	TRBJ2-7	CSVIGDRSGSYEQYF	TGCAGCGTTATAGGGGACAGGAGCGGCTCCTACGAGCAGTACTTC
TRBV30	.	TRBD2	TRBJ2-1	CAWSVNSGRFNDEQFF	TGTGCCTGGAGTGTAAATAGCGGGAGATTTAATGATGAGCAGTTCTTC
TRBV7-2	.	.	TRBJ2-7	CASSLKARGYEQYF	TGTGCCAGCAGCTTAAAAGCCCGGGGCTACGAGCAGTACTTC
TRBV5-8	few	.	TRBJ2-6	CASSQDISGANVLTF	TGTGCCAGCAGCCAGGACATTTCTGGGGCCAACGTCCTGACTTTC
TRBV2	.	.	TRBJ1-1	CASRERTEAFF	TGTGCCAGCAGGGAGCGGACTGAAGCTTTCTTT
TRBV6-6	.	.	TRBJ1-2	CASSQRRGTGNYGYTF	TGTGCCAGCAGCCAACGCAGGGGAACAGGCAACTATGGCTACACCTTC
TRBV13	.	TRBD1	TRBJ1-4	CASRLTGEQKLFF	TGTGCCAGCAGACTGACAGGGGAGCAAAAACTGTTTTTT